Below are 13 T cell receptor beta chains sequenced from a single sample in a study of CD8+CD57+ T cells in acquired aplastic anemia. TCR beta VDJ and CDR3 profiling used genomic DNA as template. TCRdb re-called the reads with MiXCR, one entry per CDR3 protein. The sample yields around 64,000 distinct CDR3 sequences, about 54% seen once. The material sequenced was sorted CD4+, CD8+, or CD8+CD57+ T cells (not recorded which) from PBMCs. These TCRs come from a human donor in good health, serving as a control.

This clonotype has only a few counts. CDR3 residues: CASSSPSGRNTQYF. CDR3 nucleotides: TGTGCCAGTAGTTCCCCTAGCGGGAGGAATACGCAGTATTTT. J is TRBJ2-3 and V is TRBV19; 11 positions match TRBD2. V dropped 5 bases and J dropped 7; count of bases not matched to a gene: 5. The CDR3 consists of 14 residues. CDR1 and CDR2 (germline): LNHDA, SQIVND (reference sequence).

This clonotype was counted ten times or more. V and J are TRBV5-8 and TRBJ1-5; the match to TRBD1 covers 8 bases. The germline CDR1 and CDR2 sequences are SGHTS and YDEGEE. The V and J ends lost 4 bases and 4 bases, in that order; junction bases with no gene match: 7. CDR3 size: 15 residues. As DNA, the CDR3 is TGTGCCAGCAGCCCCTGGACAGGGAGGAATCAGCCCCAGCATTTT. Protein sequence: CASSPWTGRNQPQHF.

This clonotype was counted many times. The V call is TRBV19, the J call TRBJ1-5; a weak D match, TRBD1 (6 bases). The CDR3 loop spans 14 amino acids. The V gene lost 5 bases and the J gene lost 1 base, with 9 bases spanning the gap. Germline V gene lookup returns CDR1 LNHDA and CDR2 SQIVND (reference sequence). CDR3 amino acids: CASSSTGSNQPQHF. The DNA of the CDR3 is TGTGCCAGTAGTTCAACAGGGAGCAATCAGCCCCAGCATTTT.

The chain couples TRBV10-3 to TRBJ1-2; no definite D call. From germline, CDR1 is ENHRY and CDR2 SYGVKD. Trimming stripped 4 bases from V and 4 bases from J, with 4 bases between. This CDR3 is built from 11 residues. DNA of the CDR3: TGTGCCATCAGTGGTGTCTATGGCTACACCTTC. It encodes CAISGVYGYTF.

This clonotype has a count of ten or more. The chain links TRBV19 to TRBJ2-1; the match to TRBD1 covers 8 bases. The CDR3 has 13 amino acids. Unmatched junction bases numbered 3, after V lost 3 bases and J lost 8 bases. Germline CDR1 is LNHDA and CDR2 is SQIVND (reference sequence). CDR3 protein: CASSIVTGDEQFF. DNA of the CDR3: TGTGCCAGTAGTATTGTGACAGGGGATGAGCAGTTCTTC.

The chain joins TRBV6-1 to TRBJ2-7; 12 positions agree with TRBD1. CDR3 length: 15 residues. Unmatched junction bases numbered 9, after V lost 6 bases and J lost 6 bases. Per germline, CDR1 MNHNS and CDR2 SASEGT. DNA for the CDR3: TGTGCCAGCAGGTCGGGGGACAGGGGGCTTGGCGAGCAGTACTTC. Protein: CASRSGDRGLGEQYF.

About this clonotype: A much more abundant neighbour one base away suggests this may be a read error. The chain's CDR3 is CASTRGYGYTF. The CDR3 DNA is TGTGCCAGCACCCGGGGTTATGGCTACACCTTC. This chain joins TRBV2 and TRBJ1-2; no clear D. The V and J ends lost 7 bases and 5 bases respectively, with 8 bases between them. There are 11 residues in the CDR3. Germline CDR1 is SNHLY and CDR2 is FYNNEI.

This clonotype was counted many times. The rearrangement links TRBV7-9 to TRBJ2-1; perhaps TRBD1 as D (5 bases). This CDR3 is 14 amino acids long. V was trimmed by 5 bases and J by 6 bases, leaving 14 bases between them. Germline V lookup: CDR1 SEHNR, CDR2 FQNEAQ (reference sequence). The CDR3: CASSPQGESNEQFF. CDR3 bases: TGTGCCAGCAGCCCGCAGGGTGAGAGCAATGAGCAGTTCTTC.

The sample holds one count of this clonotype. The CDR3 protein is CSARADFSSYEQYF. The CDR3 DNA reads TGCAGTGCTAGGGCGGACTTTTCCTCCTACGAGCAGTACTTC. V and J are TRBV20-1 and TRBJ2-7; perhaps TRBD2 as D (5 bases). This CDR3 has 14 residues. Trimming removed 3 bases from V and 0 bases from J, with 12 bases in between. Germline V lookup: CDR1 DFQATT, CDR2 SNEGSKA (reference sequence).

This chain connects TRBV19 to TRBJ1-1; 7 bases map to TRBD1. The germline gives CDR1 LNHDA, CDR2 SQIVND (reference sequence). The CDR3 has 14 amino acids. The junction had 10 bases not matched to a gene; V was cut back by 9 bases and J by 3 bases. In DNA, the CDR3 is TGTGCCAGCAGTGTCCGGGACAGAGACACTGAAGCTTTCTTT. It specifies CASSVRDRDTEAFF.

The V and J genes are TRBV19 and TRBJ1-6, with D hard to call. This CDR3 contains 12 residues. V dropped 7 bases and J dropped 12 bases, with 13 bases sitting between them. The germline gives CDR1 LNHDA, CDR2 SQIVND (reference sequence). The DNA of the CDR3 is TGTGCCAGTAAGGACGGCTTGGGACCCCTCCACTTT. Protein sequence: CASKDGLGPLHF.

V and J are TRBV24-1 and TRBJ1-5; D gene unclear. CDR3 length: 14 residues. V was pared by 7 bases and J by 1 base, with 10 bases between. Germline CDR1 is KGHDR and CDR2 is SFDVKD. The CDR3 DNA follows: TGTGCCACCAGGACTAGCGGGAGCAATCAGCCCCAGCATTTT. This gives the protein CATRTSGSNQPQHF.

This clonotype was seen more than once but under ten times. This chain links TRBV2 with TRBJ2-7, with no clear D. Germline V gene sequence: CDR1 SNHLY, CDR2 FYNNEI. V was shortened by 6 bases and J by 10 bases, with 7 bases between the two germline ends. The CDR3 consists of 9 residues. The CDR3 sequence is CASSVRQYF. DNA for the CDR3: TGTGCCAGCAGCGTCCGACAGTACTTC.